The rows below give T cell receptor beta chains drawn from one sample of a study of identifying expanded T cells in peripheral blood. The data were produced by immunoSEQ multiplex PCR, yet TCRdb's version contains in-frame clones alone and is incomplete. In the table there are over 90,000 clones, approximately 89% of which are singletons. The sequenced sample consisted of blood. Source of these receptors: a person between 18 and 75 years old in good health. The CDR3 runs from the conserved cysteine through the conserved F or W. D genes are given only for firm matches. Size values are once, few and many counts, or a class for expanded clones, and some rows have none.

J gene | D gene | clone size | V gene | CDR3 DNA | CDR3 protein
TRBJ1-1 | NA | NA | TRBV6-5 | TGTGCCAGCAGTTACTCTGAGGGTTCGGTTGAAGCTTTCTTT | CASSYSEGSVEAFF
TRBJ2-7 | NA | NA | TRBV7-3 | TGTGCCAGCAGCTTAACGACTGGAAGGGACGAGCAGTACTTC | CASSLTTGRDEQYF
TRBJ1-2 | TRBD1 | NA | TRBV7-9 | TGTGCCAGCAGCAAGAAGGACAGGGGCCTTAACTATGGCTACACCTTC | CASSKKDRGLNYGYTF
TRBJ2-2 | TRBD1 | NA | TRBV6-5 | TGTGCCAGCAGTTACTCCGGGCAGGGGGCAGTCTGGGAGCTGTTTTTT | CASSYSGQGAVWELFF
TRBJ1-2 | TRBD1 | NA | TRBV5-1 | TGCGCCTCTCAGGGGGGAGAGGTGGGTAACACCTTC | CASQGGEVGNTF
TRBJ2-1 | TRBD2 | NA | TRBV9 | TGTGCCAGCAGCCAAACAGCGGGGCAGAGGTTATTCTTC | CASSQTAGQRLFF
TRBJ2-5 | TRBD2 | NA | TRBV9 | TGTGCCAGCAGCCCCGGGGCTAGCGGGGGGCTAGGAGAGACCCAGTACTTC | CASSPGASGGLGETQYF
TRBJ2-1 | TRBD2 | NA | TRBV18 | TGTGCCAGCTCAGTTGGGACTAGCTTCTACAATGAGCAGTTCTTC | CASSVGTSFYNEQFF
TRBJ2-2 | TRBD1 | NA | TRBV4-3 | TGCGCCAGCAGCCAGGGACAGGGGGCCAACACCGGGGAGCTGTTTTTT | CASSQGQGANTGELFF
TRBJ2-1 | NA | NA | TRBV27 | TGTGCCAGCAGTTTAGGGTACAATGAGCAGTTCTTC | CASSLGYNEQFF
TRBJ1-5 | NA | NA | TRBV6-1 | TGTGCCAGCAGTGAAGCGATTTGGGACACGGGGAATCAGCCCCAGCATTTT | CASSEAIWDTGNQPQHF
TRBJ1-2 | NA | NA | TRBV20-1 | TGCAGTGCCCCTCAACATTACACCTTC | CSAPQHYTF
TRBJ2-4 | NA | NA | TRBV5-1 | TGCGCCAGCAGCTTGGCCCAGGAAGGGAAAAACATTCAGTACTTC | CASSLAQEGKNIQYF
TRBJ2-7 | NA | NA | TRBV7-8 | TGTGCCAGCAGCGAACTATCCCGCTCCTACGAGCAGTACTTC | CASSELSRSYEQYF
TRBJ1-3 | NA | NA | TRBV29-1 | TGCAGCGTTGAAGATTTGGCGGACTCTGGAAACACCATATATTTT | CSVEDLADSGNTIYF
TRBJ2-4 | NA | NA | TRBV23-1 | TGCGCCAGTGTGTGTTATGCCAAAAACATTCAGTACTTC | CASVCYAKNIQYF
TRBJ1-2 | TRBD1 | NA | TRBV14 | TGTGCCAGCAGCAACACAGGGGGCGCCGACTATGGCTACACCTTC | CASSNTGGADYGYTF
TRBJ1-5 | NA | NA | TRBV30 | TGTGCCTGGAGTAGGGCTAGCAATCAGCCCCAGCATTTT | CAWSRASNQPQHF
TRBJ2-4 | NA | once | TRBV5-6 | TGTGCCAGCAGCTTCAGGGTTCATGGGGACATTCAGTACTTC | CASSFRVHGDIQYF
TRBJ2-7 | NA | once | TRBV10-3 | TGTGCCATCAGGGAGGGGAATGTGGGCGAGCAGTACTTC | CAIREGNVGEQYF
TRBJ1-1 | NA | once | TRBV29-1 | TGCAGCGTTGTTTTAGGGGGCACTGAAGCTTTCTTT | CSVVLGGTEAFF
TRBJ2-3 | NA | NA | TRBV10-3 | TGTGCCATCAGTGAGTCTTCATTACGGGGAGATACGCAGTATTTT | CAISESSLRGDTQYF
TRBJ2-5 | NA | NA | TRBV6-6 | TGTGCCAGCATTAGGGCAGTCAAAGAGACCCAGTACTTC | CASIRAVKETQYF
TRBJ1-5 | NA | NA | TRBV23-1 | TGCGCCAGCAACAGACACAGCAATCAGCCCCAGCATTTT | CASNRHSNQPQHF
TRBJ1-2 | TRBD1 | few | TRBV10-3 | TGTGCCAGCAGTTACTCCCCGGACAGGACTTATGGCTACACCTTC | CASSYSPDRTYGYTF
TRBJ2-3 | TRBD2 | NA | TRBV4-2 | TGTGCCAGCAGCCCCTTGGGGCTAGCGGGGGGAGGCACAGATACGCAGTATTTT | CASSPLGLAGGGTDTQYF
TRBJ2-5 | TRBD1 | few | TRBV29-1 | TGCAGCGTTGGTTTCGGACAGGGAGGCCAAGAGACCCAGTACTTC | CSVGFGQGGQETQYF
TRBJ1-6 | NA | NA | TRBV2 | TGTGCCAGCAGGGATGGGAGTAATTCACCCCTCCACTTT | CASRDGSNSPLHF
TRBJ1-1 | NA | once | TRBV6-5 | TGTGCCAGCCAATTTGACAGGTCCCAAACTATAGCTTTCTTT | CASQFDRSQTIAFF
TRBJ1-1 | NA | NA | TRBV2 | TGTGCCAGCAGTGAAACGGGGGTTTGGGGCACTGAAGCTTTCTTT | CASSETGVWGTEAFF
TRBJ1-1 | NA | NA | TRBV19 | TGTGCCAGTAGCCGAAAAGGGGGGAGAACTGAAGCTTTCTTT | CASSRKGGRTEAFF
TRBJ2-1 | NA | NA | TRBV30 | TGTGCCTGGAGCTGGGCCCCGGGACTCCGGGACCCCTACAATGAGCAGTTCTTC | CAWSWAPGLRDPYNEQFF
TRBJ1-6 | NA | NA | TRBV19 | TGTGCCAGTAGTATAGGACAGGCGTTTTCACCCCTCCACTTT | CASSIGQAFSPLHF
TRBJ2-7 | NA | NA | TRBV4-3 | TGCGCCAGCAGCCAAGAAGCAGCCTACTACGAGCAGTACTTC | CASSQEAAYYEQYF
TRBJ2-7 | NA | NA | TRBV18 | TGTGCCAGCTCACCGCAGTACGAGCAGTACTTC | CASSPQYEQYF